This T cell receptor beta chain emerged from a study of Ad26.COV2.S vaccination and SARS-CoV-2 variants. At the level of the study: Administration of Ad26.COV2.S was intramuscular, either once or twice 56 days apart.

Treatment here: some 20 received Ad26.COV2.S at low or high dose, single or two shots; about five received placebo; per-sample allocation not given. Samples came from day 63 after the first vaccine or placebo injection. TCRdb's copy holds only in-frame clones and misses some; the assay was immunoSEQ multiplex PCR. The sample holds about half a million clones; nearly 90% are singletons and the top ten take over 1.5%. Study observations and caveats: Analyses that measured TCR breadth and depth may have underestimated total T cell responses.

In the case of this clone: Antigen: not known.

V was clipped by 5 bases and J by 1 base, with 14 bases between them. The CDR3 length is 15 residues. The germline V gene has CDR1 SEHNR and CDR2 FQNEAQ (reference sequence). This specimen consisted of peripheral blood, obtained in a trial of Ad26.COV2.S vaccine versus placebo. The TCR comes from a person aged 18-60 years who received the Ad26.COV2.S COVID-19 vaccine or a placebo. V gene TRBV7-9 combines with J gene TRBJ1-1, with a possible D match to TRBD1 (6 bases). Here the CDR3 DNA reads TGTGCCAGCAGCCCCTGGCGGGGGCGGAACACTGAAGCTTTCTTT. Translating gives CASSPWRGRNTEAFF.